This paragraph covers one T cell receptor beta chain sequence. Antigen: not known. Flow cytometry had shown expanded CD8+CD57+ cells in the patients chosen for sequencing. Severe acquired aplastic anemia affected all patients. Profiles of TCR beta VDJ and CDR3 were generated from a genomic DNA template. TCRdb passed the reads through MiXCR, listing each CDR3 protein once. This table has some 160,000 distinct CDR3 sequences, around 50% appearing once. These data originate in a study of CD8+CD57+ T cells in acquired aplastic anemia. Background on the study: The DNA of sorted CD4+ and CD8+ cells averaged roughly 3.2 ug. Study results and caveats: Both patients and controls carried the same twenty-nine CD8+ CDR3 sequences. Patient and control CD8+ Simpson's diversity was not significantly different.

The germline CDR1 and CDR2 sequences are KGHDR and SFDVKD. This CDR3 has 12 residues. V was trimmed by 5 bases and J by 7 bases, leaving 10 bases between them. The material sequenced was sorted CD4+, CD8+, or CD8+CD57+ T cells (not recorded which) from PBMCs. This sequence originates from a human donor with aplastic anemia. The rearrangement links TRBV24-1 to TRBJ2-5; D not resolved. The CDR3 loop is CATSGAPRTQYF. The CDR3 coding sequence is TGTGCCACCAGTGGGGCACCTAGGACCCAGTACTTC.